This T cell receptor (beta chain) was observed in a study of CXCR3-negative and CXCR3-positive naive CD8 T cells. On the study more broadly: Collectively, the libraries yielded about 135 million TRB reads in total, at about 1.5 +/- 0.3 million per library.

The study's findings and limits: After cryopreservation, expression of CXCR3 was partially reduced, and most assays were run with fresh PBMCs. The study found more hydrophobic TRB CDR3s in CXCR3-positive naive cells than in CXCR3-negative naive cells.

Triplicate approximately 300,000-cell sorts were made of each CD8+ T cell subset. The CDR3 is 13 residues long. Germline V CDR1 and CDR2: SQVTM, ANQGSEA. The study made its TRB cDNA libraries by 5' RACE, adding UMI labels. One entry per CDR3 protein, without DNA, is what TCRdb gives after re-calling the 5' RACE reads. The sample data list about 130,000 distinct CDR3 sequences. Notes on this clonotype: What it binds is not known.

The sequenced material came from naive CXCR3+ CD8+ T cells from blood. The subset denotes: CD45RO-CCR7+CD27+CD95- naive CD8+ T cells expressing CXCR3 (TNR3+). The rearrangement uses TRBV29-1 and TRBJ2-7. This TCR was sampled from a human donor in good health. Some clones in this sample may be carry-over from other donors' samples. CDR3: CSVVVTNSYEQYF.